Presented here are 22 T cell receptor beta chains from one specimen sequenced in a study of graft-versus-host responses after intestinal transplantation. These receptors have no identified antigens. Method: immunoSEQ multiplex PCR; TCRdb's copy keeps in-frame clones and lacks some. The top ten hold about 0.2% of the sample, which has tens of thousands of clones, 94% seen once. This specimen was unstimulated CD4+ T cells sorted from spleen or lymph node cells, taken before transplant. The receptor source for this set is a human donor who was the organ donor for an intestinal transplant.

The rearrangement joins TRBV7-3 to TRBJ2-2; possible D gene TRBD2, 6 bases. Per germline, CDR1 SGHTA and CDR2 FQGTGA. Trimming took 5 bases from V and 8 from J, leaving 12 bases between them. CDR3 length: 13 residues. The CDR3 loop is CASSSGGAGELFF. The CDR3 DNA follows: TGTGCCAGCAGCAGTGGCGGGGCAGGGGAGCTGTTTTTT.

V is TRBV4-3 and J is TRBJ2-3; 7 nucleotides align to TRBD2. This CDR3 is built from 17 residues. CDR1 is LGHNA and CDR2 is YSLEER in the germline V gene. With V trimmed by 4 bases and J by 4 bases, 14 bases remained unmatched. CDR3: CASSPLLGGTGADTQYF. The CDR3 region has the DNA TGCGCCAGCAGCCCCCTGCTGGGGGGGACGGGCGCAGATACGCAGTATTTT.

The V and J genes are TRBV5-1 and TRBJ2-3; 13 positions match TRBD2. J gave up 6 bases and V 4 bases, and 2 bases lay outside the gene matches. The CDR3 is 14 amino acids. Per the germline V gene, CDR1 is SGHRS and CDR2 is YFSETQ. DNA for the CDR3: TGCGCCAGCAGCACTAGCGGGGGGGCGGATACGCAGTATTTT. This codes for CASSTSGGADTQYF.

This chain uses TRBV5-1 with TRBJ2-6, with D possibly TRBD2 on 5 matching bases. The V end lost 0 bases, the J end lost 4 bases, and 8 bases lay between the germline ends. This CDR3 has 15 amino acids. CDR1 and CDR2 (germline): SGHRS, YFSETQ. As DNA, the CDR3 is TGCGCCAGCAGCTTGGCCCGGGGAGGGGCCAACGTCCTGACTTTC. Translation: CASSLARGGANVLTF. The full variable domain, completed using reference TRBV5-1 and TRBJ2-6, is KAGVTQTPRYLIKTRGQQVTLSCSPISGHRSVSWYQQTPGQGLQFLFEYFSETQRNKGNFPGRFSGRQFSNSRSEMNVSTLELGDSALYLCASSLARGGANVLTFGAGSRLTVL.

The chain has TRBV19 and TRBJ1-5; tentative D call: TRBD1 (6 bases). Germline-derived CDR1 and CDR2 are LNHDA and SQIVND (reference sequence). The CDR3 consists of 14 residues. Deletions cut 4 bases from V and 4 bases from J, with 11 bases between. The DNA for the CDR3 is TGTGCCAGTAGTACCCGGACAGCAAATCAGCCCCAGCATTTT. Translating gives CASSTRTANQPQHF.

The CDR3 here is CASSELGGDYGYTF. As DNA, the CDR3 is TGTGCCAGCAGTGAATTGGGGGGTGACTATGGCTACACCTTC. The chain has TRBV25-1 and TRBJ1-2, with a weak D call TRBD1 (5 bases). V was trimmed by 1 base and J by 3 bases, leaving 9 bases between them. Germline CDR1 reads MGHDK; CDR2 reads SYGVNS. The CDR3 totals 14 residues.

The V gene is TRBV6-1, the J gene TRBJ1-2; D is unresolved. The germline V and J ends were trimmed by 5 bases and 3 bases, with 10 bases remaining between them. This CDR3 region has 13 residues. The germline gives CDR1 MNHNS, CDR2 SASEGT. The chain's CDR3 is CASSQQVHYGYTF. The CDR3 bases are TGTGCCAGCAGTCAGCAGGTCCACTATGGCTACACCTTC.

CDR3 nucleotides: TGTGCCAGCAGTGAAACAGCTGGAAACACCATATATTTT. Its protein product is CASSETAGNTIYF. The chain couples TRBV6-1 to TRBJ1-3; no clear D gene. Trimming stripped 2 bases from V and 2 bases from J, with 4 bases between. The CDR3 covers 13 residues. Looked up from germline, CDR1 is MNHNS and CDR2 is SASEGT.

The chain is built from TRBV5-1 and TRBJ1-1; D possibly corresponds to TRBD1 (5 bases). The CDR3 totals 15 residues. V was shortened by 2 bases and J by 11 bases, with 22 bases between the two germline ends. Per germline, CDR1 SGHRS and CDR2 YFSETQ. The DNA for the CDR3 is TGCGCCAGCAGCTTCGGCGAGCGCGGGACCTCCTGGGCTTTCTTT. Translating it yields CASSFGERGTSWAFF.

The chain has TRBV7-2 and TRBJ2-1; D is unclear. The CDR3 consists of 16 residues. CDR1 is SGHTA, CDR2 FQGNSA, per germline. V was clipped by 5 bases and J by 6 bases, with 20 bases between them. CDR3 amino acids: CASSRPRTQSLNEQFF. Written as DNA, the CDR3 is TGTGCCAGCAGCCGACCGAGGACGCAATCACTCAATGAGCAGTTCTTC.

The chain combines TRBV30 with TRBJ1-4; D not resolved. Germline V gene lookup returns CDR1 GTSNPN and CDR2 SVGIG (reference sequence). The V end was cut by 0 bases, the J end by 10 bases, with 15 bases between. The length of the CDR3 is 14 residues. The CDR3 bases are TGTGCCTGGAGTGTACTGCCCGAACCCAGAAAACTGTTTTTT. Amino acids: CAWSVLPEPRKLFF.

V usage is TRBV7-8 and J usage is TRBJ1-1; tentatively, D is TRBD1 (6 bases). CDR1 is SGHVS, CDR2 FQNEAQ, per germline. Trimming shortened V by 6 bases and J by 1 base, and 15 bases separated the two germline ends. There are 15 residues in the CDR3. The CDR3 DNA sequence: TGTGCCAGCAGAAGGGGGGGAGATTCGAACACTGAAGCTTTCTTT. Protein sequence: CASRRGGDSNTEAFF.

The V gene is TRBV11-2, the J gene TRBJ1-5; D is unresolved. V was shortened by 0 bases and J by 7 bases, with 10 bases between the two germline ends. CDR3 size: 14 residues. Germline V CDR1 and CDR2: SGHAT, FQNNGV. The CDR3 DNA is TGTGCCAGCAGCTTAGAGTCGGGTGACCAGCCCCAGCATTTT. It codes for CASSLESGDQPQHF.

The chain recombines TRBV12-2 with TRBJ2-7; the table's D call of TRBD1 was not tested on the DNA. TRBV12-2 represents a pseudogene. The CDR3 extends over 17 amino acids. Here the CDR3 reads CASRLVGQGPSAYEQYF. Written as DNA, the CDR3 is TGTGCAAGTCGCTTAGTAGGACAGGGCCCAAGTGCCTACGAGCAGTACTTC.

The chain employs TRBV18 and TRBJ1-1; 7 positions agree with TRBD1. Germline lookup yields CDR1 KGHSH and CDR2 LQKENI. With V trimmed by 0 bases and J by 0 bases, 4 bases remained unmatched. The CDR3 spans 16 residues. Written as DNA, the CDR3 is TGTGCCAGCTCACCACCGGGACAGCCCATGAACACTGAAGCTTTCTTT. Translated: CASSPPGQPMNTEAFF.

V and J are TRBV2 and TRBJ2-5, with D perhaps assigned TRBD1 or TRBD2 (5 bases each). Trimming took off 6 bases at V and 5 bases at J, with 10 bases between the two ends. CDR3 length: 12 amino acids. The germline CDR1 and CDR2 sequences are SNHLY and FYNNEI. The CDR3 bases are TGTGCCAGCAGAGAGGGGTGGGAGACCCAGTACTTC. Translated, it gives CASREGWETQYF.

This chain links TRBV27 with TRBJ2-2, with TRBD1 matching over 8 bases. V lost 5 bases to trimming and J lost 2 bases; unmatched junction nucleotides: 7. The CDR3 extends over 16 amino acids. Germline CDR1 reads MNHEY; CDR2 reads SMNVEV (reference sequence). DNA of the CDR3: TGTGCCAGCAGTCTGCGGACAGGGACTAACACCGGGGAGCTGTTTTTT. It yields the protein CASSLRTGTNTGELFF.

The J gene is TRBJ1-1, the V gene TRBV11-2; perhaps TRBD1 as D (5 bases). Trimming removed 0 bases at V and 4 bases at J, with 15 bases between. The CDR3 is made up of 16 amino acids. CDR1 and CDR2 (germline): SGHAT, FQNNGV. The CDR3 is CASSLDWQGGGTEAFF. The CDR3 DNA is TGTGCCAGCAGCTTAGATTGGCAGGGCGGTGGCACTGAAGCTTTCTTT.

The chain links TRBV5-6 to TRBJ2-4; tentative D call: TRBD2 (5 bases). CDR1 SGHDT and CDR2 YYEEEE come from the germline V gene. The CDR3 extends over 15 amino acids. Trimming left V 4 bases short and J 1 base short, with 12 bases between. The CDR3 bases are TGTGCCAGCAGCGCCCACACGGGGGCCAAAAACATTCAGTACTTC. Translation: CASSAHTGAKNIQYF.

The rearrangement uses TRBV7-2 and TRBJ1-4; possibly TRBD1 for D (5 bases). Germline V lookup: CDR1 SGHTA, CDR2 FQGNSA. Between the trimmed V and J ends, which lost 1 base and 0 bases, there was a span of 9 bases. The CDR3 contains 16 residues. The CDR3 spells CASSLVAGATNEKLFF. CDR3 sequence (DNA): TGTGCCAGCAGCTTAGTGGCGGGGGCAACTAATGAAAAACTGTTTTTT.

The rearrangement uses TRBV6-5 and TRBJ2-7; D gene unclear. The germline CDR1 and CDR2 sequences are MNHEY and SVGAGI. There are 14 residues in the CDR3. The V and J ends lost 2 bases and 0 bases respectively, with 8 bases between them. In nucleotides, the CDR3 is TGTGCCAGCAGTTACAGGACCAACTCCTACGAGCAGTACTTC. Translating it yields CASSYRTNSYEQYF.

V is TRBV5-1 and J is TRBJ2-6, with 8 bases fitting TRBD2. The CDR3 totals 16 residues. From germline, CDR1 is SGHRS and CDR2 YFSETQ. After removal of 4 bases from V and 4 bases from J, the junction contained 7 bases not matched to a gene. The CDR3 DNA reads TGCGCCAGCAGCAGCGGGGGCGCCGTCGGGGCCAACGTCCTGACTTTC. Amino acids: CASSSGGAVGANVLTF.